This T cell receptor (beta chain) was identified in a study of CD8 T cells in Susac syndrome. With random hexamers, roughly 0.45 to 1 ug RNA was reverse transcribed. TCRdb redid the calling of the immunoSEQ multiplex PCR reads with MiXCR, one entry per CDR3 protein. Of about 300,000 distinct CDR3 sequences in the sample, approximately 85% were seen once. Per germline, CDR1 SQVTM and CDR2 ANQGSEA. The CDR3 totals 14 residues. Trimming removed 3 bases from V and 6 bases from J, with 17 bases in between. Sequencing used CD8+ T cells from PBMCs. The TCR originated in a human donor with multiple sclerosis. The V gene is TRBV29-1, the J gene TRBJ1-1; D perhaps matches TRBD1 (5 bases). In nucleotides, the CDR3 is TGCAGCGTTGACCTAGGATGGTCAGGGTCTGAAGCTTTCTTT. Translated: CSVDLGWSGSEAFF. Using reference TRBV29-1 and TRBJ1-1 for the parts outside the CDR3, the full variable domain is SAVISQKPSRDICQRGTSLTIQCQVDSQVTMMFWYRQQPGQSLTLIATANQGSEATYESGFVIDKFPISRPNLTFSTLTVSNMSPEDSSIYLCSVDLGWSGSEAFFGQGTRLTVV.